This TCR beta chain was documented in a study of cytomegalovirus exposure and HLA in healthy donors. Points from the study as a whole: Testing in vitro showed a few CMV-associated chains specific for CMV antigens.

A word on this clone: Its specificity is not known.

V trimming: 6 bases; J trimming: 0 bases; junction bases outside the gene matches: 8. This CDR3 contains 17 residues. Germline V CDR1 and CDR2: ENHRY, SYGVKD. PCR employed 60 Vbeta and 13 Jbeta primers. Profiled with immunoSEQ multiplex PCR; TCRdb holds only in-frame clones, not every one. Of roughly 200,000 clones in the sample, roughly 70% were seen once. The rearrangement uses TRBV10-3 and TRBJ2-6; 7 positions match TRBD2. The sequenced sample consisted of PBMCs. The clonotype originates from a male donor in good health and CMV-seronegative. CDR3 in DNA: TGTGCCATCAGGACCGGGACTACCATCTCTGGGGCCAACGTCCTGACTTTC. Residues: CAIRTGTTISGANVLTF.